Listed below are T cell receptor beta chains from one sample, sequenced in a study of T cell repertoires in aging, cancer and after chemotherapy. TCRdb recomputed calls from the multiplex PCR reads with MiXCR, one row per CDR3 protein. The sample has about 2,700 distinct CDR3 sequences; approximately 45% are singletons. Sample: blood. The origin of the receptors is a human donor with a blood cancer. Each CDR3 is given with its conserved first and last residue. The order of the fields is D gene, J gene, clone size, V gene, CDR3 protein, CDR3 DNA. The D gene is left open where the match is weak. The size entry is marked missing in some rows and otherwise reads once, few, many or a size class.

NA | TRBJ1-2 | few | TRBV15 | CATSRVGLSGGYTF | TGTGCCACCAGCAGAGTAGGCCTTTCAGGCGGCTACACCTTC
NA | TRBJ2-2 | NA | TRBV6-5 | CASSYSETGELFF | TGTGCCAGCAGTTACTCGGAAACCGGGGAGCTGTTTTTT
NA | TRBJ1-6 | few | TRBV7-2 | CASSRDFDNSPLHF | TGTGCCAGCAGCCGGGACTTCGATAATTCACCCCTCCACTTT
NA | TRBJ2-7 | NA | TRBV27 | CASSYGHEQYF | TGTGCCAGCAGTTATGGCCACGAGCAGTACTTC
TRBD2 | TRBJ2-3 | NA | TRBV10-3 | CAISDLGLAGVDTQYF | TGTGCCATCAGTGACTTGGGACTAGCGGGAGTTGATACGCAGTATTTT
NA | TRBJ2-2 | medium-sized | TRBV29-1 | CSVVRNTGELFF | TGCAGCGTCGTTCGAAACACCGGGGAGCTGTTTTTT
NA | TRBJ2-3 | NA | TRBV7-2 | CTSSLWLGRGTDTQYF | TGTACCAGCAGCTTATGGTTGGGCCGGGGCACAGATACGCAGTATTTT
TRBD1 | TRBJ2-5 | NA | TRBV11-1 | CASSLSRGQLETQYF | TGTGCCAGCAGCCTATCAAGGGGGCAGTTGGAGACCCAGTACTTC
NA | TRBJ2-1 | NA | TRBV30 | CAAIEGWGEFF | TGTGCCGCGATTGAGGGCTGGGGTGAGTTCTTC
NA | TRBJ2-3 | NA | TRBV19 | CASRLSGDTQYF | TGTGCCAGTAGACTTAGCGGAGATACGCAGTATTTT
NA | TRBJ1-2 | large | TRBV29-1 | CSVGKGDGYTF | TGCAGCGTTGGCAAAGGGGATGGCTACACCTTC
NA | TRBJ2-6 | NA | TRBV27 | CASSPSFANVLTF | TGTGCCAGCAGTCCTTCTTTTGCCAACGTCCTGACTTTC
TRBD2 | TRBJ2-1 | few | TRBV6-5 | CASSYRTSGRKYEQFF | TGTGCCAGCAGTTACCGTACTAGCGGGAGAAAGTATGAGCAGTTCTTC
TRBD2 | TRBJ2-5 | few | TRBV6-1 | CASRAGLAETQYF | TGTGCCAGCAGAGCTGGACTAGCGGAGACCCAGTACTTC
NA | TRBJ1-1 | NA | TRBV5-6 | CASSLVGPSAAFF | TGTGCCAGCAGCTTGGTAGGGCCATCAGCGGCTTTCTTT
NA | TRBJ2-2 | few | TRBV12-3/TRBV12-4 | CASSLEAGELFF | TGTGCCAGCAGTTTAGAGGCGGGGGAGCTGTTTTTT
NA | TRBJ1-5 | NA | TRBV6-2/TRBV6-3 | CASHRDHQPQHF | TGTGCCAGCCACAGGGACCATCAGCCCCAGCATTTT
TRBD1 | TRBJ2-5 | large | TRBV29-1 | CSVGPGTGQETQYF | TGCAGCGTAGGCCCCGGGACAGGGCAAGAGACCCAGTACTTC
NA | TRBJ1-2 | few | TRBV27 | CASSLRAAANYGYTF | TGTGCCAGCAGTTTAAGGGCAGCAGCTAACTATGGCTACACCTTC
NA | TRBJ1-3 | NA | TRBV27 | CASSSGGLGNTIYF | TGTGCCAGCAGTTCTGGGGGTCTTGGAAACACCATATATTTT
TRBD1 | TRBJ2-3 | few | TRBV7-2 | CASRGQGRTDTQYF | TGTGCCAGCAGGGGACAGGGACGCACAGATACGCAGTATTTT
NA | TRBJ2-3 | NA | TRBV5-1 | CASSLGGDRTDTQYF | TGCGCCAGCAGCTTGGGAGGGGACCGAACCGATACGCAGTATTTT
TRBD1 | TRBJ2-2 | few | TRBV6-6 | CASSYLRGRWTGELFF | TGTGCCAGCAGTTACCTAAGGGGGCGCTGGACCGGGGAGCTGTTTTTT
NA | TRBJ2-1 | few | TRBV6-5 | CASRPNNPGLVYNEQFF | TGTGCCAGCAGACCTAATAACCCGGGACTTGTTTACAATGAGCAGTTCTTC
TRBD2 | TRBJ2-7 | NA | TRBV12-3/TRBV12-4 | CASSFVLSGRPSYEQYF | TGTGCCAGCAGTTTCGTCCTTAGCGGGAGGCCATCCTACGAGCAGTACTTC
NA | TRBJ2-2 | NA | TRBV6-5 | CASSYRGAGMNGELFF | TGTGCCAGCAGTTACAGAGGGGCCGGGATGAACGGGGAGCTGTTTTTT
NA | TRBJ2-5 | few | TRBV5-6 | CASSLAPQETQYF | TGTGCCAGCAGCTTGGCCCCACAAGAGACCCAGTACTTC
TRBD2 | TRBJ2-1 | NA | TRBV6-5 | CASSLFTGLAGDNEQFF | TGTGCCAGCAGTCTCTTTACCGGACTAGCGGGGGACAATGAGCAGTTCTTC
NA | TRBJ2-7 | NA | TRBV6-1 | CASSERGLVYEQYF | TGTGCCAGCAGTGAAAGGGGACTGGTCTACGAGCAGTACTTC
NA | TRBJ2-5 | few | TRBV12-3/TRBV12-4 | CASIKGQETQYF | TGTGCCAGCATCAAGGGGCAAGAGACCCAGTACTTC
NA | TRBJ2-6 | NA | TRBV7-2 | CASSLQGAVGANVLTF | TGTGCCAGCAGCTTACAAGGGGCGGTCGGGGCCAACGTCCTGACTTTC
NA | TRBJ1-6 | NA | TRBV30 | CAWSDLGGLTGSPLHF | TGTGCCTGGAGTGATCTAGGGGGTTTGACGGGTTCACCCCTCCACTTT
NA | TRBJ2-3 | NA | TRBV7-2 | CASSLGFPTDTQYF | TGTGCCAGCAGCTTAGGATTTCCCACAGATACGCAGTATTTT
TRBD1 | TRBJ1-1 | few | TRBV6-5 | CASRGQANTEAFF | TGTGCCAGCAGGGGACAGGCTAACACTGAAGCTTTCTTT
TRBD1 | TRBJ2-7 | NA | TRBV5-1 | CASSLRTGISYEQYF | TGCGCCAGCAGCTTACGGACAGGGATTTCCTACGAGCAGTACTTC
NA | TRBJ2-5 | few | TRBV10-3 | CAISGFLEETQYF | TGTGCCATCAGTGGATTCCTTGAAGAGACCCAGTACTTC